A single sample is the source of the 13 T cell receptor beta chains below, sequenced in a study of blood T cell repertoires in COVID-19. Here immunoSEQ multiplex PCR was the method, and the copy in TCRdb shows in-frame clones only, minus some. The data show some 180,000 clones, 81% seen once. Sequenced input: peripheral blood. The receptors were sampled from a middle-aged woman with COVID-19, enrolled during active disease.

The gene calls are TRBV5-4 and TRBJ2-1, with TRBD2 matching 8 bases. The CDR3 extends over 15 amino acids. V lost 2 bases and J lost 4; bases outside the gene matches: 5. CDR1 is SGHNT, CDR2 YYREEE, per germline (reference sequence). CDR3 loop: CASSFAGLEYNEQFF. The DNA of the CDR3 is TGTGCCAGCAGCTTCGCGGGACTAGAATACAATGAGCAGTTCTTC.

This rearrangement joins TRBV14 to TRBJ2-2; 8 bases agree with TRBD1. The V gene end was trimmed by 4 bases and the J gene end by 6 bases; junction bases not matched to a gene: 10. The CDR3 sequence is 16 residues long. Germline V lookup: CDR1 SGHDN, CDR2 FVKESK. The CDR3 DNA follows: TGTGCCAGCAGCCGATTGGGGACAGGCCCCCCCGGGGAGCTGTTTTTT. Amino acid sequence: CASSRLGTGPPGELFF.

CDR3 DNA: TGTGCCAGCAGCCTAGTGGGACAGAAAGAGACCCAGTACTTC. This translates into CASSLVGQKETQYF. This chain connects TRBV5-4 to TRBJ2-5, with 7 bases matching TRBD1. Trimming at V came to 4 bases and at J to 3 bases, leaving 6 bases not matched to a gene. Germline CDR1 reads SGHNT; CDR2 reads YYREEE (reference sequence). CDR3 length: 14 residues.

The J gene is TRBJ1-2, the V gene TRBV2; 7 nucleotides line up with TRBD1. The V and J ends lost 6 bases and 8 bases, in that order; junction bases with no gene match: 6. The CDR3 spans 12 residues. Germline V gene sequence: CDR1 SNHLY, CDR2 FYNNEI. The DNA of the CDR3 is TGTGCCAGCAGAGAGGGGACAGCCGGCTACACCTTC. Protein: CASREGTAGYTF.

The CDR3 coding sequence is TGTGCCAGCAGCGTTGGCGGACTAACTAACTATGGCTACACCTTC. As protein: CASSVGGLTNYGYTF. This chain connects TRBV9 to TRBJ1-2; no clear D gene. V lost 2 bases and J 0 bases, leaving 11 bases between the germline ends. Germline CDR1 SGDLS, CDR2 YYNGEE. This CDR3 contains 15 residues.

The DNA for the CDR3 is TGTGCCAGCAGTGAAGAACTAGATACGGCCTACGAGCAGTACGTC. Its translation is CASSEELDTAYEQYV. This chain links TRBV6-1 with TRBJ2-7; D perhaps matches TRBD2 (5 bases). From germline, CDR1 is MNHNS and CDR2 SASEGT. Trimming took off 1 base at V and 2 bases at J, with 12 bases between the two ends. The CDR3 has 15 amino acids.

This chain joins TRBV6-2 or TRBV6-3 and TRBJ2-7, with TRBD2 as a possible D gene (5 bases). V shed 0 bases and J shed 6 bases, with 9 bases lying between them. Germline CDR1 MNHEY, CDR2 SVGEGT. The CDR3 is 13 amino acids. As DNA, the CDR3 is TGTGCCAGCAGTTACTCGGGGAGCTTCGAGCAGTACTTC. Translation: CASSYSGSFEQYF.

Comments on this clone: The junction does not match germline at one end; this may be a read error. The chain links TRBV7-7 to TRBJ2-1; 8 nucleotides agree with TRBD2. The CDR3 totals 16 residues. Germline V lookup: CDR1 SSHAT, CDR2 FNYEAQ (reference sequence). In nucleotides, the CDR3 is TGTGCTAGCAGCCCCCAGACTAGCGCCTTCTACAATGAGCAGTTCTTC. Amino acids: CASSPQTSAFYNEQFF.

The chain's CDR3 is CASTPQGNYGYTF. DNA for the CDR3: TGTGCCAGCACTCCTCAGGGGAACTATGGCTACACCTTC. The chain carries TRBV6-5 and TRBJ1-2; TRBD1 is a possible D gene (6 bases). The CDR3 contains 13 residues. In germline, CDR1 is MNHEY, CDR2 SVGAGI. Trimming removed 7 bases from V and 2 bases from J, with 11 bases in between.

The table lists this clone with a few counts. The chain employs TRBV4-1 and TRBJ1-1; no clear D. The CDR3 is made up of 14 amino acids. Germline lookup yields CDR1 MGHRA and CDR2 YSYEKL. Deletions cut 0 bases from V and 5 bases from J, with 10 bases between. The DNA for the CDR3 is TGCGCCAGCAGCCAAGAAAGTCGGGTAACTGAAGCTTTCTTT. Its protein product is CASSQESRVTEAFF.

The chain carries TRBV6-5 and TRBJ2-7; 8 positions agree with TRBD2. The germline gives CDR1 MNHEY, CDR2 SVGAGI. Trimming took 8 bases from V and 2 from J; bases not matched to a gene: 11. The CDR3 runs 15 residues. Here the CDR3 reads CASDLNSGNAYEQYF. The CDR3, as DNA: TGTGCCAGCGATCTAAATAGCGGGAACGCCTACGAGCAGTACTTC.

J is TRBJ2-5 and V is TRBV11-2, with 8 bases matching TRBD2. The germline V gene has CDR1 SGHAT and CDR2 FQNNGV. Trimming at V came to 1 base and at J to 5 bases, leaving 3 bases not matched to a gene. The CDR3 extends over 14 amino acids. This CDR3 reads CASSLVGTRETQYF. The CDR3, as DNA: TGTGCCAGCAGCTTAGTAGGGACTAGGGAGACCCAGTACTTC.

DNA of the CDR3: TGTGCCAGCAGATACCTCCGGGGGTCGACTAACTATGGCTACACCTTC. It translates to CASRYLRGSTNYGYTF. This chain links TRBV6-5 with TRBJ1-2; maybe TRBD1 (5 bases). Between the trimmed V and J ends, which lost 6 bases and 0 bases, there was a span of 17 bases. The germline V gene encodes CDR1 MNHEY and CDR2 SVGAGI. This CDR3 spans 16 amino acids.